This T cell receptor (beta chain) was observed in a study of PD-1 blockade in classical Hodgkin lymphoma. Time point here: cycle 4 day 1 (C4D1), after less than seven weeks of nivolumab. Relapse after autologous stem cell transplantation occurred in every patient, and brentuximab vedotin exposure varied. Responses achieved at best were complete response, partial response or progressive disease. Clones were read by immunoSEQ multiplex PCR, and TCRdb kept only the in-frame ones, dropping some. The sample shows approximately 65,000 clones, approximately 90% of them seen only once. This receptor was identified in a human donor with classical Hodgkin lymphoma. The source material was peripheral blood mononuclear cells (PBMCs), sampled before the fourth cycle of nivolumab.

The CDR3: CASSLAGGSGVEQFF. CDR3 nucleotides: TGCGCCAGCAGCTTGGCGGGCGGGAGCGGCGTTGAGCAGTTCTTC. The rearrangement links TRBV5-1 to TRBJ2-1; 7 positions match TRBD2. This CDR3 is 15 amino acids long. With 0 bases clipped from V and 9 bases from J, the junction kept 9 bases outside the gene matches. Germline CDR1 reads SGHRS; CDR2 reads YFSETQ.